This entry lists 2 T cell receptor beta chains sequenced from one sample in a study of T cells in localized non-small cell lung cancer. Here immunoSEQ multiplex PCR was the method, and the copy in TCRdb shows in-frame clones only, minus some. The sample has 11,000 or so clones; 85% to 90% are singletons. The specimen was peripheral blood, collected before any cancer treatment. These receptors originate from a male donor aged 60 or older with stage I lung adenocarcinoma.

The chain is built from TRBV28 and TRBJ1-4; 7 positions agree with TRBD1. This CDR3 has 13 amino acids. CDR1 MDHEN and CDR2 SYDVKM come from the germline V gene. Trimming took 6 bases from V and 8 from J; bases not matched to a gene: 6. CDR3 sequence: CASRGGTAEKLFF. CDR3 bases: TGTGCCAGCAGGGGGGGGACAGCGGAAAAACTGTTTTTT.

V is TRBV7-2 and J is TRBJ2-7; TRBD1 matches at 7 bases. CDR1 and CDR2 (germline): SGHTA, FQGNSA. The CDR3 covers 11 residues. V was pared by 5 bases and J by 12 bases, with 7 bases of the junction left unmatched. Here the CDR3 reads CASSTGQVAYF. The CDR3 region has the DNA TGTGCCAGCAGCACCGGACAGGTTGCGTACTTC.